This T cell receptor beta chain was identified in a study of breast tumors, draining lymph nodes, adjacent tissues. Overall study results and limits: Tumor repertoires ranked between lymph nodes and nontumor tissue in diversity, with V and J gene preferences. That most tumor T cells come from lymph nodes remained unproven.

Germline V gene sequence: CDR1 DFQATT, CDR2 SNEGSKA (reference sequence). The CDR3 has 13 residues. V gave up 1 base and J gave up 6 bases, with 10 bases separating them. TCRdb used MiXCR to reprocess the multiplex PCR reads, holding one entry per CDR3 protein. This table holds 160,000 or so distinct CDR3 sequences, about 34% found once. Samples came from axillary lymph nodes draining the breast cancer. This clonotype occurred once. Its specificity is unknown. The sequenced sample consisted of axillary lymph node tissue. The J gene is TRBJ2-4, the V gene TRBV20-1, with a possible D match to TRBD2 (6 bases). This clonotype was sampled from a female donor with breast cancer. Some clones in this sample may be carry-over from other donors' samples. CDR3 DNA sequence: TGCAGTGCTAGAGCGTTGGGACTAAACATTCAGTACTTC. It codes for CSARALGLNIQYF.